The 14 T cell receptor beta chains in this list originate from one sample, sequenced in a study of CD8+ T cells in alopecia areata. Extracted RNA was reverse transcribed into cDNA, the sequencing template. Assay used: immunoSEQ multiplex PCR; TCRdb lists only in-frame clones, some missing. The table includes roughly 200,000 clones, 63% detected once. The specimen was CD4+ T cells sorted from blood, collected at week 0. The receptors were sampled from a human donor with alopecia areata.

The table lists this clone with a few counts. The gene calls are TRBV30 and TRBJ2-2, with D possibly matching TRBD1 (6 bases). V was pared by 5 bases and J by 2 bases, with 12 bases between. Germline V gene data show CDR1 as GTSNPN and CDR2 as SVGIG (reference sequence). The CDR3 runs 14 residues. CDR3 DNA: TGTGCCTGGGGCCGGGACACCAACACCGGGGAGCTGTTTTTT. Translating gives CAWGRDTNTGELFF. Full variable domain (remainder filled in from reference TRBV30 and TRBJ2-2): SQTIHQWPATLVQPVGSPLSLECTVEGTSNPNLYWYRQAAGRGLQLLFYSVGIGQISSEVPQNLSASRPQDRQFILSSKKLLLSDSGFYLCAWGRDTNTGELFFGEGSRLTVL.

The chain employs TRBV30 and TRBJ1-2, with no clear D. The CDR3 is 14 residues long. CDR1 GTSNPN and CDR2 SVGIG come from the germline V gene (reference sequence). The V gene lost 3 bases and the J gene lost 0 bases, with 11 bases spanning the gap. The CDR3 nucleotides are TGTGCCTGGAGAGGGAAAGATTCTAACTATGGCTACACCTTC. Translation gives CAWRGKDSNYGYTF.

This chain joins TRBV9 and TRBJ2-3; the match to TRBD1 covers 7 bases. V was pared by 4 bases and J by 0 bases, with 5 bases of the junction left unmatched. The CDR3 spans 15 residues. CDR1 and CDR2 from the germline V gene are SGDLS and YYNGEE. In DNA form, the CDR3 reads TGTGCCAGCAGCCCAGGGGGTGGAAGCACAGATACGCAGTATTTT. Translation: CASSPGGGSTDTQYF. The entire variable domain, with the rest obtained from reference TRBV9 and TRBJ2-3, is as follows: DSGVTQTPKHLITATGQRVTLRCSPRSGDLSVYWYQQSLDQGLQFLIQYYNGEERAKGNILERFSAQQFPDLHSELNLSSLELGDSALYFCASSPGGGSTDTQYFGPGTRLTVL.

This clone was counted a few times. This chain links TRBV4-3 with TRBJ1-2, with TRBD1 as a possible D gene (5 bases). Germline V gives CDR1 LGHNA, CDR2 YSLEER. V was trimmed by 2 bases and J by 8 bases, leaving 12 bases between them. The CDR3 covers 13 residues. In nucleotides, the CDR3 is TGCGCCAGCAGCCAAACAGGAGTTAGGGGCTACACCTTC. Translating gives CASSQTGVRGYTF.

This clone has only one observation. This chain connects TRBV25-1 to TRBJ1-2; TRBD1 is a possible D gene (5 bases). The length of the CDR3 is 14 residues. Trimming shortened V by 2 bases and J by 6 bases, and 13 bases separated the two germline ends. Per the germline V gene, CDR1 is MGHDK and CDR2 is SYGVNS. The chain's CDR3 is CASSEPGTMNGYTF. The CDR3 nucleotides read TGTGCCAGCAGTGAACCCGGGACCATGAATGGCTACACCTTC.

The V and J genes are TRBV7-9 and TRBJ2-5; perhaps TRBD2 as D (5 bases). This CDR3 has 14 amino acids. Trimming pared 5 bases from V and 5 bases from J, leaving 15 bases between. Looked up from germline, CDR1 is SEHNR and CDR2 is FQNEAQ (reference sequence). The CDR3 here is CASSIGGFMETQYF. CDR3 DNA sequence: TGTGCCAGCAGCATTGGCGGGTTCATGGAGACCCAGTACTTC.

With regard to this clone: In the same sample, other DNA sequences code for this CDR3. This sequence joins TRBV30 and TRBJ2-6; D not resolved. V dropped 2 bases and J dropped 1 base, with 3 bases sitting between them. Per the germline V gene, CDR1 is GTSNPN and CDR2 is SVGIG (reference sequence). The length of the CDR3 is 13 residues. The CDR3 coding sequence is TGTGCCTGGAGTTTATCTGGGGCCAACGTCCTGACTTTC. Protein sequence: CAWSLSGANVLTF. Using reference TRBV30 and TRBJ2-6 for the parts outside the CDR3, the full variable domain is SQTIHQWPATLVQPVGSPLSLECTVEGTSNPNLYWYRQAAGRGLQLLFYSVGIGQISSEVPQNLSASRPQDRQFILSSKKLLLSDSGFYLCAWSLSGANVLTFGAGSRLTVL.

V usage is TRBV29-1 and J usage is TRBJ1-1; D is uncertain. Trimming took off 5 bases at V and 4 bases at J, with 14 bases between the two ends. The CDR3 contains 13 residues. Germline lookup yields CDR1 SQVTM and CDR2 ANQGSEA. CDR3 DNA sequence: TGCAGCGTTACGAAGGGAACGAGCACTGAAGCTTTCTTT. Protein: CSVTKGTSTEAFF.

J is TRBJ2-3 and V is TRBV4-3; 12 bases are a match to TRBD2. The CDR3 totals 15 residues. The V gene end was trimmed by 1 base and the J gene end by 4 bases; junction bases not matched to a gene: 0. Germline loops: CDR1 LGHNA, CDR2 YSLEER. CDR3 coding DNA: TGCGCCAGCAGCCAAGGACTAGCGGGGGCAGATACGCAGTATTTT. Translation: CASSQGLAGADTQYF.

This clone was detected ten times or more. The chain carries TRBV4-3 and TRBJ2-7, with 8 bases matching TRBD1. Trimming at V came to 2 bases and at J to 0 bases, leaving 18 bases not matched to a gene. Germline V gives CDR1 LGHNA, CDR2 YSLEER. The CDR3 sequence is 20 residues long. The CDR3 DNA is TGCGCCAGCAGCCAATATCAACCCGGGACAGGTTGGATCAGCTCCTACGAGCAGTACTTC. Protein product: CASSQYQPGTGWISSYEQYF.

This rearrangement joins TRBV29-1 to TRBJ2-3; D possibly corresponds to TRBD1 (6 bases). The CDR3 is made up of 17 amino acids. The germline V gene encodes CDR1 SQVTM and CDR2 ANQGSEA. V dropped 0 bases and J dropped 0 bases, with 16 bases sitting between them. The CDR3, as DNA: TGCAGCGTTGAAGATCCTGGTGTGGGACAAAGCACAGATACGCAGTATTTT. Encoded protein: CSVEDPGVGQSTDTQYF.

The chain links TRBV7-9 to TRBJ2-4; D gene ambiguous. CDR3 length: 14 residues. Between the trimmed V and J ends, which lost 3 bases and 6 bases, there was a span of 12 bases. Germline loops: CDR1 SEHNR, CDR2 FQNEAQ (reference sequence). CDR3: CASSLWRGGNIQYF. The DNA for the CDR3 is TGTGCCAGCAGCTTGTGGCGAGGTGGAAACATTCAGTACTTC.

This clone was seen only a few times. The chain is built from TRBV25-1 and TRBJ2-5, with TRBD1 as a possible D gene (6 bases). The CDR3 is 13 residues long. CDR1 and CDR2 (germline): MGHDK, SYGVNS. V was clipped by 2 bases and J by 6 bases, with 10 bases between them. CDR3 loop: CASSELTGKTQYF. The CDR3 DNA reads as TGTGCCAGCAGTGAACTTACAGGGAAGACCCAGTACTTC.

The CDR3 loop is CASSRTGYEQYF. The CDR3 DNA reads as TGTGCCAGCAGCCGAACAGGGTACGAGCAGTACTTC. This chain joins TRBV13 and TRBJ2-7; weak D call: TRBD1 (6 bases). Trimming took off 5 bases at V and 4 bases at J, with 9 bases between the two ends. Germline loops: CDR1 PRHDT, CDR2 FYEKMQ (reference sequence). CDR3 size: 12 residues.